The entry below gives a single T cell receptor beta chain sequence along with its context. Its matching antigen is unknown. This may come from a read error, since a much larger clone is one base off. With 5 bases clipped from V and 8 bases from J, the junction kept 5 bases outside the gene matches. In germline, CDR1 is SQVTM, CDR2 ANQGSEA. CDR3 length equals 12 residues. The second PCR ran roughly 7 to 11 cycles with a sample-barcoded 5' primer and J-beta primers. MiXCR was run by TCRdb on the 5' RACE reads, yielding one entry per CDR3 protein. The repertoire consists of about 1.1 million distinct CDR3 sequences, with 35% to 40% occurring once and the leading ten covering 10% to 15%. The data derive from a study of blood T cells in healthy people across ages. General study results and limits: Considered underestimates were the diversity estimates obtained from one million T cells.

The sample comprised blood. The chain is built from TRBV29-1 and TRBJ2-1; TRBD1 matches 8 bases. This sequence was found in a man aged 18 to 29 in good health. This CDR3 reads CSVKGQVYEQFF. As DNA, the CDR3 is TGCAGCGTTAAGGGACAGGTCTATGAGCAGTTCTTC.